Presented here are 20 T cell receptor beta chains from one specimen sequenced in a study of brain T cells in children with intractable seizures. Sequenced by immunoSEQ multiplex PCR; TCRdb stores in-frame clones only, minus some. This table has around 80,000 clones, approximately 89% appearing once. The material sequenced was peripheral blood, taken at surgery. These receptors were collected from a girl aged 2 to 9 with Rasmussen encephalitis and intractable seizures.

As to this clone: At the DNA level, this CDR3 is encoded by other sequences in the same sample as well. The chain links TRBV3-1 (or the pseudogene TRBV3-2) to TRBJ1-1; D possibly corresponds to TRBD1 (5 bases). Trimming removed 4 bases from V and 10 bases from J, with 16 bases in between. This CDR3 has 13 amino acids. The germline gives CDR1 LGHDT, CDR2 YNNKEL (reference sequence). The CDR3 bases are TGTGCCAGCAGCCGAGGGGAGAGCAAAGGAGCTTTCTTT. It is translated as CASSRGESKGAFF.

The genes are TRBV5-6 and TRBJ2-7, with a weak D call TRBD2 (5 bases). Germline lookup yields CDR1 SGHDT and CDR2 YYEEEE. The CDR3 loop spans 18 amino acids. V was cut by 2 bases and J by 2 bases, with 23 bases left in between. CDR3 coding DNA: TGTGCCAGCAGCTTCTTTTTTCTAGCCCACCCGGTCACCTACGAGCAGTACTTC. Amino acid sequence: CASSFFFLAHPVTYEQYF.

The chain has TRBV12-5 and TRBJ2-7, with D perhaps matching TRBD1 (6 bases). This CDR3 contains 16 residues. The V end lost 3 bases, the J end lost 2 bases, and 17 bases lay between the germline ends. Germline loops: CDR1 LGHNT, CDR2 FRNRAP. The CDR3 DNA reads as TGTGCTAGTGGTTTTCGGCAACAGGGAGTCCCCTACGAGCAGTACTTC. This sequence encodes CASGFRQQGVPYEQYF.

This clone is classed as medium-sized. The J gene is TRBJ1-3, the V gene TRBV2; 7 positions agree with TRBD1. Germline lookup yields CDR1 SNHLY and CDR2 FYNNEI. The CDR3 consists of 15 residues. V shed 8 bases and J 0 bases; nucleotides not matched to a gene: 7. For the CDR3, the DNA is TGTGCCAGCGGATGGGACAGAAGCTCTGGAAACACCATATATTTT. It encodes CASGWDRSSGNTIYF.

J is TRBJ1-2 and V is TRBV12-3 or TRBV12-4, with a weak D call TRBD1 (5 bases). This CDR3 contains 13 residues. Trimming shortened V by 3 bases and J by 7 bases, and 12 bases separated the two germline ends. The chain's CDR3 is CASSFLGTFGYTF. CDR3 sequence (DNA): TGTGCCAGCAGTTTCCTCGGGACGTTTGGCTACACCTTC.

The rearrangement links TRBV28 to TRBJ1-5; 7 bases align to TRBD1. The J segment lost 7 bases and the V segment lost 5 bases, leaving 8 bases of the junction unmatched. There are 14 residues in the CDR3. CDR1 and CDR2 from the germline V gene are MDHEN and SYDVKM. The chain's CDR3 is CASSAYRGDQPQHF. The CDR3, as DNA: TGTGCCAGCAGTGCCTACAGGGGTGACCAGCCCCAGCATTTT.

The chain combines TRBV28 with TRBJ2-5; 10 nucleotides match TRBD1. Germline lookup yields CDR1 MDHEN and CDR2 SYDVKM. The CDR3 sequence is 15 residues long. J was trimmed by 2 bases and V by 4 bases; bases with no gene match: 4. CDR3 DNA: TGTGCCAGCAGTTGGACAGGGGGTGGGCAAGAGACCCAGTACTTC. Protein: CASSWTGGGQETQYF.

The chain employs TRBV9 and TRBJ2-2; unclear D gene. Germline CDR1 reads SGDLS; CDR2 reads YYNGEE. The CDR3 consists of 16 residues. Trimming pared 2 bases from V and 1 base from J, leaving 12 bases between. In nucleotides, the CDR3 is TGTGCCAGCAGCGTCTCCCCATTTAAGAACACCGGGGAGCTGTTTTTT. Protein product: CASSVSPFKNTGELFF.

This sequence joins TRBV11-2 and TRBJ1-1; the D is unclear. CDR1 and CDR2 (germline): SGHAT, FQNNGV. Trimming removed 6 bases at V and 4 bases at J, with 9 bases between. The CDR3 runs 12 residues. The CDR3, as DNA: TGTGCCAGCAGGAAGTGGGGCACTGAAGCTTTCTTT. Its translation: CASRKWGTEAFF.

The chain has TRBV12-5 and TRBJ1-1; D gene ambiguous. CDR1 is LGHNT, CDR2 FRNRAP, per germline. V lost 2 bases and J lost 3, with 7 bases in between. This CDR3 has 13 residues. DNA of the CDR3: TGTGCTAGTGGTTTGAGCCTGGACACTGAAGCTTTCTTT. This translates into CASGLSLDTEAFF.

Comment on this clone: Germline is not matched at one junction end, which may reflect a read error. The CDR3 loop reads CASSPGQGRHF. In DNA, the CDR3 is TGTGCCAGCAGTCCCGGACAGGGTAGGCACTTC. V is TRBV6-5 and J is TRBJ2-7; 8 bases are shared with TRBD1. The CDR3 extends over 11 amino acids. Germline CDR1 is MNHEY and CDR2 is SVGAGI.

The chain is built from TRBV5-4 and TRBJ2-2; D remains ambiguous. Deletions cut 4 bases from V and 2 bases from J, with 9 bases between. Germline V lookup: CDR1 SGHNT, CDR2 YYREEE (reference sequence). This CDR3 is 14 amino acids long. The CDR3 region is CASSPEPNTGELFF. As DNA, the CDR3 is TGTGCCAGCAGCCCGGAACCTAACACCGGGGAGCTGTTTTTT.

This clone was seen just once. V and J are TRBV5-4 and TRBJ2-6; D unresolved. The CDR3 spans 15 residues. Germline V gives CDR1 SGHNT, CDR2 YYREEE (reference sequence). Trimming stripped 1 base from V and 0 bases from J, with 5 bases between. CDR3 DNA: TGTGCCAGCAGCTTGAGGCTCTCTGGGGCCAACGTCCTGACTTTC. Its protein is CASSLRLSGANVLTF.

The rearrangement joins TRBV4-2 to TRBJ1-6; a weak D match, TRBD1 (5 bases). Between the trimmed V and J ends, which lost 3 bases and 10 bases, there was a span of 13 bases. Germline V lookup: CDR1 LGHNA, CDR2 YNFKEQ. The CDR3 consists of 14 residues. CDR3 bases: TGTGCCAGCAGCCAGACCGGGACGGGATCACCCCTCCACTTT. Translated, it gives CASSQTGTGSPLHF.

The rearrangement joins TRBV5-5 to TRBJ1-2; tentatively, D is TRBD1 (5 bases). The V end was cut by 0 bases, the J end by 1 base, with 16 bases between. Germline values: CDR1 SGHKS, CDR2 YYEKEE (reference sequence). This CDR3 is 17 amino acids long. The CDR3 nucleotides read TGTGCCAGCAGCTTGGGACAGCTACCTTCCCTTAACTATGGCTACACCTTC. Amino acid sequence: CASSLGQLPSLNYGYTF.

The chain couples TRBV24-1 to TRBJ1-4, with 9 bases lining up with TRBD1. CDR1 KGHDR and CDR2 SFDVKD come from the germline V gene. V was clipped by 9 bases and J by 8 bases; unmatched bases: 9. The CDR3 spans 14 residues. CDR3 residues: CATSDRDRAEKLFF. The CDR3 nucleotides are TGTGCCACCTCCGACCGGGACAGGGCCGAAAAACTGTTTTTT.

The chain links TRBV9 to TRBJ1-5, with 8 bases aligning to TRBD1. This CDR3 spans 14 amino acids. V dropped 3 bases and J dropped 5; count of bases not matched to a gene: 4. Germline V gives CDR1 SGDLS, CDR2 YYNGEE. The CDR3 bases are TGTGCCAGCAGCGCAGGGGGCGTGGATCAGCCCCAGCATTTT. This sequence encodes CASSAGGVDQPQHF.

This sequence joins TRBV6-5 and TRBJ1-1; D ambiguous. This CDR3 region has 11 residues. Per the germline V gene, CDR1 is MNHEY and CDR2 is SVGAGI. Trimming removed 7 bases from V and 6 bases from J, with 9 bases in between. The CDR3 coding sequence is TGTGCCAGCACCTCGGGTTCTGAAGCTTTCTTT. This sequence encodes CASTSGSEAFF.

The rearrangement joins TRBV28 to TRBJ1-2; the D is unclear. Per germline, CDR1 MDHEN and CDR2 SYDVKM. Between the trimmed V and J ends, which lost 10 bases and 4 bases, there was a span of 13 bases. The CDR3 consists of 12 residues. This CDR3 is CAITDGSYGYTF. The CDR3 DNA follows: TGTGCCATCACTGACGGGTCCTATGGCTACACCTTC.

The genes are TRBV7-8 and TRBJ2-7; TRBD1 matches 8 bases. CDR3 length: 16 amino acids. V shed 5 bases, J shed 3 bases, and the junction held 12 bases outside the gene matches. Germline-derived CDR1 and CDR2 are SGHVS and FQNEAQ. This chain's CDR3 is CASSRFGQGAVYEQYF. CDR3 DNA: TGTGCCAGCAGCCGTTTCGGCCAGGGGGCTGTCTACGAGCAGTACTTC.